Listed below are T cell receptor beta chains from one sample, sequenced in a study of blood T cell repertoires in COVID-19. The method was immunoSEQ multiplex PCR; TCRdb's version includes in-frame clones alone and lacks a portion of them. This table holds 200,000 to 300,000 clones, 70% to 90% found once. Sequencing used PBMCs or T cells enriched from blood (not recorded which). The receptor source for this set is a man between 40 and 49 years old who had recovered from COVID-19. The CDR3 runs from the conserved cysteine through the conserved F or W. The D gene is left open where the match is weak.

V gene | D gene | CDR3 protein
TRBV4-3 | TRBD2 | CASSQDQRGDTDTQYF
TRBV6-5 | TRBD1 | CASSSQTGDGEKLFF
TRBV6-5 | TRBD1 | CASKGQTHQPQHF
TRBV2 | . | CASRGRGDSNQPQHF
TRBV30 | TRBD1 | CAWGLAGGFQPQHF
TRBV5-6 | . | CASSPLQFVHEQYF
TRBV30 | . | CAWSFQGEAFF
TRBV2 | TRBD2 | CASKRELRYEQYF
TRBV7-2 | . | CASSLVGGPDTGELFF
TRBV28 | TRBD2 | CASSLTGLAGGLGFYNEQFF
TRBV28 | . | CASSIIQGRSYEQYF
TRBV18 | . | CASSPDPGSGNTIYF
TRBV4-3 | . | CASSQGGSQGPWAYTF
TRBV15 | . | CATSSKSYGKQFF
TRBV19 | TRBD1 | CASNPSGTVGNQPQHF
TRBV5-1 | . | CASSFDSGGYNEQFF
TRBV7-8 | TRBD2 | CASSFSGGLNEQFF
TRBV28 | TRBD2 | CASSFDLGASGRNYEQYF
TRBV20-1 | . | CSATGIDTQYF
TRBV7-7 | . | CASSAQRNTEAFF
TRBV5-6 | . | CASSFGIVGNIQYF
TRBV28 | . | CASSLIRDSYGYTF
TRBV7-8 | TRBD2 | CASSQRRGGDGEQYF
TRBV28 | TRBD1 | CASRPAGGHPRSYNEQFF
TRBV28 | . | CASSLTLTNTGELFF
TRBV7-2 | . | CASSLGAGNEQFF
TRBV2 | . | CASCRDTDYEQYF
TRBV18 | TRBD2 | CASSPPVVAGGPGQTQYF
TRBV5-1 | . | CASSLQTDSEAFF
TRBV4-1 | TRBD1 | CASSQGQGGTYEQYF
TRBV10-2 | TRBD1 | CASSFNRGIDTGELFF
TRBV3-1/TRBV3-2 | . | CASSLGSGGYTF
TRBV10-3 | TRBD1 | CAISDPGQGFTDGTQYF
TRBV7-2 | . | CASSSHHPRGGTEAFF
TRBV28 | . | CASSPFPLEQYF
TRBV7-3 | TRBD1 | CASSTKQGSYNEQFF
TRBV27 | . | CASTQELGSEQFF
TRBV7-3 | TRBD1 | CASSFTGGEETQYF